The following is a T cell receptor beta chain sequence with its context. Its antigen is still unknown. The entry originates in a study of blood T cells in healthy people across ages. The overall study: Template-switching capture recovered about one barcoded beta molecule per two T cells.

V shed 3 bases and J shed 3 bases, with 13 bases lying between them. The CDR3 has 15 amino acids. Germline CDR1 is MDHEN and CDR2 is SYDVKM. General study results and limits: Age advanced and TCR beta diversity per million T cells fell, roughly linearly.

Primers used in a second PCR of roughly 6 to 11 cycles were a sample-barcoded 5' primer and a J-beta primer mix. TCRdb re-derived calls from the 5' RACE reads in MiXCR, one entry per CDR3 protein. The sample yields some 940,000 distinct CDR3 sequences, roughly 29% seen once. The data were also submitted as part of a second study, on T cells of mothers and their children. This second study notes: A few healthy Caucasian mothers and their six children donated. It was related mother-child pairs that showed slightly higher overlap than unrelated pairs, without reaching significance.

The chain uses TRBV28 and TRBJ2-3, with a weak D call TRBD2 (6 bases). This TCR derives from a woman aged 40 to 50 in good health. The source material was blood. The CDR3 sequence is CASSFPRGGTDTQYF. In nucleotides, the CDR3 is TGTGCCAGCAGTTTCCCGCGGGGTGGTACAGATACGCAGTATTTT. Complete variable domain (other parts from reference TRBV28 and TRBJ2-3): DVKVTQSSRYLVKRTGEKVFLECVQDMDHENMFWYRQDPGLGLRLIYFSYDVKMKEKGDIPEGYSVSREKKERFSLILESASTNQTSMYLCASSFPRGGTDTQYFGPGTRLTVL.